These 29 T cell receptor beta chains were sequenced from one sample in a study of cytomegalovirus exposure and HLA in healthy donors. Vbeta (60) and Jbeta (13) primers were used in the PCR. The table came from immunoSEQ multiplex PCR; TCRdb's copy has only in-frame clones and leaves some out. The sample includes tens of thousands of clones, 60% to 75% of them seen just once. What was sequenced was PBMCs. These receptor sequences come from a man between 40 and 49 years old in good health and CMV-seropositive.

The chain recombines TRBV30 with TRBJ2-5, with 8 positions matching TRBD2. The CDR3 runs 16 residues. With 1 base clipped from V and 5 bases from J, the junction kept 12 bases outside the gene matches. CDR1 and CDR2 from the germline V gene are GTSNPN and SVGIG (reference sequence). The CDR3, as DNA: TGTGCCTGGAGTGGTTATTACAGCGGGGGACTCGAGACCCAGTACTTC. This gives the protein CAWSGYYSGGLETQYF. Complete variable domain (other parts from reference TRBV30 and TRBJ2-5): SQTIHQWPATLVQPVGSPLSLECTVEGTSNPNLYWYRQAAGRGLQLLFYSVGIGQISSEVPQNLSASRPQDRQFILSSKKLLLSDSGFYLCAWSGYYSGGLETQYFGPGTRLLVL.

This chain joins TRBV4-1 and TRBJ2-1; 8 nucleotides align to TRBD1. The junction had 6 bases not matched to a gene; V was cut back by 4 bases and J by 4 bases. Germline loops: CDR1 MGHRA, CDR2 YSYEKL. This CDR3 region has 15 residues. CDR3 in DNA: TGCGCCAGCAGCCGAACCGGGACAGGTTACAATGAGCAGTTCTTC. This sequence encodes CASSRTGTGYNEQFF.

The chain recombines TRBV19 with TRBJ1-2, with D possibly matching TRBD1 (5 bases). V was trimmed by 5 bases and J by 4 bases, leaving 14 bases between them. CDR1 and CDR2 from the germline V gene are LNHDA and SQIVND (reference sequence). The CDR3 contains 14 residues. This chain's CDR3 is CASSQQVSGYGYTF. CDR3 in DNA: TGTGCCAGTAGTCAACAGGTTAGTGGCTATGGCTACACCTTC.

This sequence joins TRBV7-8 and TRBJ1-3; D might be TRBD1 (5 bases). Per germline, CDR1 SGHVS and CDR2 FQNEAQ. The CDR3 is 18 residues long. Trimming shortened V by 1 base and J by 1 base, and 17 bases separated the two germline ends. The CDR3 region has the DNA TGTGCCAGCAGCTTAGTGGTTAGCAGGACATTTTCTGGAAACACCATATATTTT. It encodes CASSLVVSRTFSGNTIYF.

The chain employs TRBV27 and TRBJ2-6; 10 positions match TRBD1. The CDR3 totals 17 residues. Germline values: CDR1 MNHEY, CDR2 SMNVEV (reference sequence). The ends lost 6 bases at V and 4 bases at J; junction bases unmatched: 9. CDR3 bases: TGTGCCAGCAGCCTGACAGGGGGCTTGGGGGGGGCCAACGTCCTGACTTTC. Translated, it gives CASSLTGGLGGANVLTF.

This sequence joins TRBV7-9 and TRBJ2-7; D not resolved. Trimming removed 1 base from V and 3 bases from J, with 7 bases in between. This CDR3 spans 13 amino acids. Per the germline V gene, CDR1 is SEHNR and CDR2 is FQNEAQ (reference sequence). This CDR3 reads CASSLGLSYEQYF. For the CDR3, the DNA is TGTGCCAGCAGCTTAGGACTCAGCTACGAGCAGTACTTC.

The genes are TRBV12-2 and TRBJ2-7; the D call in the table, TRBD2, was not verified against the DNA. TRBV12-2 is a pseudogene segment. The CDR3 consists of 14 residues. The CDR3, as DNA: TGTGCAAGTCGCCGAAAAGGAGTAGCTTGCGAGCAGTACTTC. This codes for CASRRKGVACEQYF.

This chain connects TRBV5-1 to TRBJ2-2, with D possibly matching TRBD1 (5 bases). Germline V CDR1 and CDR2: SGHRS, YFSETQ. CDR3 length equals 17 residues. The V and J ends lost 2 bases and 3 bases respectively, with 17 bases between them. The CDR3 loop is CASSFLGGASDTGELFF. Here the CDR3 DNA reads TGCGCCAGCAGCTTCTTAGGTGGGGCGTCGGACACCGGGGAGCTGTTTTTT.

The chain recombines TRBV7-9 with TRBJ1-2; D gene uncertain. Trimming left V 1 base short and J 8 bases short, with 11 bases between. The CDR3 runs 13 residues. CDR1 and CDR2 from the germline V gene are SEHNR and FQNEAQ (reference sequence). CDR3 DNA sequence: TGTGCCAGCAGCTTAGGTGGCTCCTTCGGCTACACCTTC. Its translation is CASSLGGSFGYTF.

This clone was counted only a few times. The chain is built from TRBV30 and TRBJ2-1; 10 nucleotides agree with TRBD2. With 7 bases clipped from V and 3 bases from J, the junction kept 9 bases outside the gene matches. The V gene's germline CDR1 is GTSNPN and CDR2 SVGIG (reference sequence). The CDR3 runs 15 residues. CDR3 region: CASSKRGGIYNEQFF. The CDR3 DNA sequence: TGTGCCTCGAGCAAGCGGGGGGGCATCTACAATGAGCAGTTCTTC.

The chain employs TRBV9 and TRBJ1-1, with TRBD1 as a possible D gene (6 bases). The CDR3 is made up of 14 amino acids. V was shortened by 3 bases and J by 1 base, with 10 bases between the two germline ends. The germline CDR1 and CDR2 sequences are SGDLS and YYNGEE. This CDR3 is CASSAGVGNTEAFF. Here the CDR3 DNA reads TGTGCCAGCAGCGCAGGGGTAGGGAACACTGAAGCTTTCTTT.

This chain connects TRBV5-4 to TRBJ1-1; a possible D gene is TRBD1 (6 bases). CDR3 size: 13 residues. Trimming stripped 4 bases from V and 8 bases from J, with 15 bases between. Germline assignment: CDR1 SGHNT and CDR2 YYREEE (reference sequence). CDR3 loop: CASSPSRGPEAFF. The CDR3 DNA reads TGTGCCAGCAGCCCATCCAGGGGCCCCGAAGCTTTCTTT.

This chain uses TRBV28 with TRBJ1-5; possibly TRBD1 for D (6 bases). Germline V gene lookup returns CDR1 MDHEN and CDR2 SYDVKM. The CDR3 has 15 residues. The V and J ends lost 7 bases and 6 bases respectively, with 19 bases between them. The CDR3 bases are TGTGCCAGCACCCTACAGGGAATTCGAGTTCAGCCCCAGCATTTT. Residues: CASTLQGIRVQPQHF.

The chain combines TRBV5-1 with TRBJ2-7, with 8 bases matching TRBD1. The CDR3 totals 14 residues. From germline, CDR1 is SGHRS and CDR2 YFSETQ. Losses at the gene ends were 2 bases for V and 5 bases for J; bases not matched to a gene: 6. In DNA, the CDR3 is TGCGCCAGCAGCTTCGGGACAGGATCCAACGAGCAGTACTTC. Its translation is CASSFGTGSNEQYF.

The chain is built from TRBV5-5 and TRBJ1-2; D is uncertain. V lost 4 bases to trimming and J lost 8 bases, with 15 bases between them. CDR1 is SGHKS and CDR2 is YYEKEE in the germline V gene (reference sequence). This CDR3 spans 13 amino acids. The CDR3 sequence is CASSLSGVVGYTF. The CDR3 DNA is TGTGCCAGCAGCCTTAGCGGGGTTGTGGGCTACACCTTC.

CDR3 protein: CASKRAGNDNEQFF. As DNA, the CDR3 is TGTGCCAGCAAGAGAGCGGGGAATGACAATGAGCAGTTCTTC. The J gene is TRBJ2-1, the V gene TRBV9; 7 positions agree with TRBD2. Germline CDR1 SGDLS, CDR2 YYNGEE. Trimming cost V 6 bases and J 5 bases; bases outside gene matches: 8. The CDR3 runs to 14 residues.

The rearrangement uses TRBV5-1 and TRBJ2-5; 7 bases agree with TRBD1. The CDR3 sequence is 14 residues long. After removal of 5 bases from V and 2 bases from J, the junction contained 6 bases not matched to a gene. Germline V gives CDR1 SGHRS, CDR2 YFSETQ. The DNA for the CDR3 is TGCGCCAGCAGTGGGGGACAGACTCAAGAGACCCAGTACTTC. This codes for CASSGGQTQETQYF.

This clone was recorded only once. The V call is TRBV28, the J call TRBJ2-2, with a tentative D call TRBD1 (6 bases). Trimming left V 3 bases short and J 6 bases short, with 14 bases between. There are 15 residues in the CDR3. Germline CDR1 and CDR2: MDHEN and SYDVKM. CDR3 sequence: CASSFGGEGSGELFF. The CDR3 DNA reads TGTGCCAGCAGTTTTGGGGGCGAAGGTTCCGGGGAGCTGTTTTTT.

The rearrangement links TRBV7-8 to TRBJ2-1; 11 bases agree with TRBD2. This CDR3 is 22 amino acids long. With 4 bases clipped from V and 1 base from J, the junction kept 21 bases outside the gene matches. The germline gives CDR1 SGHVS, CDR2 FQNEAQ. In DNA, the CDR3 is TGTGCCAGCAGCTCCCACCCCGGTTTTGTTAGCGGGGGGGCCGGGTCCTACAATGAGCAGTTCTTC. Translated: CASSSHPGFVSGGAGSYNEQFF. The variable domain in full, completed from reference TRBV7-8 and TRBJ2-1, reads GAGVSQSPRYKVAKRGQDVALRCDPISGHVSLFWYQQALGQGPEFLTYFQNEAQLDKSGLPSDRFFAERPEGSVSTLKIQRTQQEDSAVYLCASSSHPGFVSGGAGSYNEQFFGPGTRLTVL.

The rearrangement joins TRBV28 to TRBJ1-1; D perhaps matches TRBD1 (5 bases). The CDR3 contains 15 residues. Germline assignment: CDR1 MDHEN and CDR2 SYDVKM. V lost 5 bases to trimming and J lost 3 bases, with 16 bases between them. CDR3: CASSALTADHTEAFF. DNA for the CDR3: TGTGCCAGCAGTGCCTTGACAGCAGATCACACTGAAGCTTTCTTT.

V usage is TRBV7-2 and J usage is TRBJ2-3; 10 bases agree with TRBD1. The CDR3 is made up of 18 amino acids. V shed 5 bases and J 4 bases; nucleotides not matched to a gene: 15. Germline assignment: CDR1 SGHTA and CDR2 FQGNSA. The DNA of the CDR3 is TGTGCCAGCAGCCGCCCCCGGGACAGGGGTTTTGACGCAGATACGCAGTATTTT. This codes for CASSRPRDRGFDADTQYF. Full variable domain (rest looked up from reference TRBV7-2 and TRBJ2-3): GAGVSQSPSNKVTEKGKDVELRCDPISGHTALYWYRQSLGQGLEFLIYFQGNSAPDKSGLPSDRFSAERTGGSVSTLTIQRTQQEDSAVYLCASSRPRDRGFDADTQYFGPGTRLTVL.

DNA for the CDR3: TGCGCCAGCAGCTTCGGAGGGGCCGATGAAAAACTGTTTTTT. This gives the protein CASSFGGADEKLFF. This sequence joins TRBV5-1 and TRBJ1-4; tentatively, D is TRBD1 (5 bases). V was cut by 2 bases and J by 6 bases, with 11 bases left in between. This CDR3 spans 14 amino acids. Germline V CDR1 and CDR2: SGHRS, YFSETQ.

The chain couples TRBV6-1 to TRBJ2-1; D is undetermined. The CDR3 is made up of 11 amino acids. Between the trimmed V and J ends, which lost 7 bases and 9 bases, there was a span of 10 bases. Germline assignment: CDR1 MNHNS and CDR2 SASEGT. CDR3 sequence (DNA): TGTGCCAGCAAATATGACACTGAGCAGTTCTTC. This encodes CASKYDTEQFF.

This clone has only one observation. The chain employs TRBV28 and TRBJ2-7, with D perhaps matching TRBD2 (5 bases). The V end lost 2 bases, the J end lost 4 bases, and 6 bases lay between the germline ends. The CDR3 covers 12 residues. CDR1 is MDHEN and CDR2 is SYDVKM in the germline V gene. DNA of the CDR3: TGTGCCAGCAGTTTACGAGGGTACGAGCAGTACTTC. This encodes CASSLRGYEQYF.

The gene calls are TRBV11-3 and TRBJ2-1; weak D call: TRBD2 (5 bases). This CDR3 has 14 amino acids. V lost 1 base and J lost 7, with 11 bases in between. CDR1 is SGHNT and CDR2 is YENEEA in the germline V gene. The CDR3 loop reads CASSLGFGVNEQFF. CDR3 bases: TGTGCCAGCAGCTTAGGTTTCGGGGTAAATGAGCAGTTCTTC.

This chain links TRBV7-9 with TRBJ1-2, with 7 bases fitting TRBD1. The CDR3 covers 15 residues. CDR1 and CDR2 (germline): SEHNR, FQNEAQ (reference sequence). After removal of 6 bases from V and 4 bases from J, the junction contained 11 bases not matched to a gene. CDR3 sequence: CASREPGQSLYGYTF. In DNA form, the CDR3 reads TGTGCCAGCAGGGAACCGGGACAGAGCCTCTATGGCTACACCTTC.

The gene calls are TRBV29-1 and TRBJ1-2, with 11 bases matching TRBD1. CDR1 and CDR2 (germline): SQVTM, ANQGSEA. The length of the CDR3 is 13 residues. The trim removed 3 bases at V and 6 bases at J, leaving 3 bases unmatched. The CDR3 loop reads CSVEDRGLHGYTF. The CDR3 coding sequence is TGCAGCGTTGAGGACAGGGGGCTGCATGGCTACACCTTC.

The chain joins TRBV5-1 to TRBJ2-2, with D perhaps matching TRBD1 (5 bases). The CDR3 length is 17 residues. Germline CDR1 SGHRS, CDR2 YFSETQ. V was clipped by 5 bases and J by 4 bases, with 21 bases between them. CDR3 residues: CASRIRGDLSSTGELFF. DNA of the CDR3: TGCGCCAGCAGAATTAGGGGTGATTTGAGTAGCACCGGGGAGCTGTTTTTT. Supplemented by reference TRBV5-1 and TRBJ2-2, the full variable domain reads KAGVTQTPRYLIKTRGQQVTLSCSPISGHRSVSWYQQTPGQGLQFLFEYFSETQRNKGNFPGRFSGRQFSNSRSEMNVSTLELGDSALYLCASRIRGDLSSTGELFFGEGSRLTVL.

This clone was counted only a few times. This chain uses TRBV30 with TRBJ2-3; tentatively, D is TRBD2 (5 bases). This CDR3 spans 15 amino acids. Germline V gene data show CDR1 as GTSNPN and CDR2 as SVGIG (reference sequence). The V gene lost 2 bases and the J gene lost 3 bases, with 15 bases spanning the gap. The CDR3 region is CAWSLETPGTDTQYF. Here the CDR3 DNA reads TGTGCCTGGAGTCTCGAGACTCCGGGGACAGATACGCAGTATTTT.